The present TCR beta chain was sequenced within a study of blood T cell repertoires in COVID-19 (dated by TCRdb to 2018 to 2020). Regarding the study in general: Samples from collaborators originated in the United States, Italy and Spain and spanned both the acute and convalescent phases of COVID-19. Sample metadata almost always included a de-identified subject ID, COVID-19 status, age in years and sex. Where available, HLA class I and class II types were taken from metadata supplied by the sample provider and were not determined by assay-based typing. Samples came from the ongoing ImmuneRACE study (first 160 participants) plus 1,254 subjects from 6 global collaborators. The prospective study material was composed of cDNA or gDNA derived from T cells, B-cell-depleted T cells, or PBMCs. The repertoires were made available in a free public database intended to serve as a resource for research on the immune response to SARS-CoV-2. The dataset comprised deeply sampled blood TCRbeta repertoires from subjects exposed to, actively infected with, or recovered from COVID-19.

In this sample, this clone turned up once. Its specific antigen is unknown. No base qualities exist here, and no much larger clone lies one base off it. The collaborating institutions used their own protocols to collect whole blood in K2EDTA tubes. For TCRbeta analysis, collaborators shipped samples in one of three forms: frozen whole blood, isolated PBMCs, or DNA extracted from either of those sample types. The full study reports these points: Clinical and demographic metadata were provided uncurated, with the amount varying by source and participant.

After removal of 10 bases from V and 4 bases from J, the junction retains 12 bases not matched to a gene. The CDR3 has 14 amino acids, counting the end cysteine and phenylalanine. Only the CDR3 part of the read is kept: 42 bases, read in frame from the first base. Via the germline V gene, CDR1 is SGHVS and CDR2 FQNEAQ. TCRbeta CDR3 regions were amplified from genomic DNA by means of the immunoSEQ Assay, a bias-controlled multiplex PCR. The authors' analysis ran thus. Within the assay, amplification of reference gene primers was used to estimate how many nucleated cells each sample contained. To quantify the absolute abundance of each unique TCRbeta CDR3 rearrangement, sequence reads were collapsed and filtered. For each sample, productive Simpson clonality was calculated as the square root of Simpson's diversity index over productive rearrangements. The clones in this table, taken by TCRdb from immuneACCESS, are in-frame only. Not every clone is retained; where verified, under half of the shortfall comes from an unresolved V gene, and the cause of the rest is unknown. The DNA was the basis for D and trimming; V, J and clone size are from that table. The sample has around 110,000 clones on record, roughly nine tenths of them singletons. The ten largest clonotypes hold about 4.5% of the sample.

Sequenced material: peripheral blood. The clonotype comes from a man in his forties or fifties with acute or convalescent COVID-19. The rearranged segments are TRBV7-8 and TRBJ1-1; 7 bases in the middle match TRBD1. The CDR3: CATKQGLVGTEAFF. The DNA sequence reads TGTGCCACCAAACAGGGGTTGGTGGGCACTGAAGCTTTCTTT.